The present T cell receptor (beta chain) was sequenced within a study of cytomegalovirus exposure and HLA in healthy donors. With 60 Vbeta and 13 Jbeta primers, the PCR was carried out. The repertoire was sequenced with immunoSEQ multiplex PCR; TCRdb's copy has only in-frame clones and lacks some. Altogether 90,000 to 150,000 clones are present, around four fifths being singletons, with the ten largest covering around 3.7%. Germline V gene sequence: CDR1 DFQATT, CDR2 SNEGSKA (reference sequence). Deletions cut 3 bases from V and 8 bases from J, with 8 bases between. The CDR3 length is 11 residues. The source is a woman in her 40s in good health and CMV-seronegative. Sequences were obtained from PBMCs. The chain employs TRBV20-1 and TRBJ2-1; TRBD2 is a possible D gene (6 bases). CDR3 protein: CSASAGHEQFF. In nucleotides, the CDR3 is TGCAGTGCTAGTGCGGGGCATGAGCAGTTCTTC.